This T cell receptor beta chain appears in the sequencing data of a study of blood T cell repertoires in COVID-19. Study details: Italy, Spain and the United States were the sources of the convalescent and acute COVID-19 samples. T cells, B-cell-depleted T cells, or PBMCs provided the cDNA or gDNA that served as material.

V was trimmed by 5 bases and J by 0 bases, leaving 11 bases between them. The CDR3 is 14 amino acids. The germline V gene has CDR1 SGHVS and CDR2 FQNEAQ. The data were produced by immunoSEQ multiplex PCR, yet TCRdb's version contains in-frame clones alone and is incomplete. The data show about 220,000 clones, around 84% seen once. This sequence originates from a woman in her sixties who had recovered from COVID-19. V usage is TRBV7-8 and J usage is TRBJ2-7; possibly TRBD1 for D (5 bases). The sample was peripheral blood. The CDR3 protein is CASSGRQSSYEQYF. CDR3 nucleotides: TGTGCCAGCAGCGGACGACAGAGCTCCTACGAGCAGTACTTC.